The sequence of this TCR beta chain was determined in a study of cytotoxic CD8 clonotypes in ibrutinib-treated CLL. As for the study in general: The patients comprised 11 relapsed/refractory and about 16 treatment-naive cases, about 18 IGHV unmutated.

CDR3 size: 14 residues. Per the germline V gene, CDR1 is MGHRA and CDR2 is YSYEKL. The V end lost 4 bases, the J end lost 8 bases, and 15 bases lay between the germline ends. By sample fraction, this clone is medium-sized. TCRdb's copy holds only in-frame clones and misses some; the assay was immunoSEQ multiplex PCR. The sample lists 50,000 to 60,000 clones, approximately 87% occurring once. V is TRBV4-1 and J is TRBJ2-1, with D possibly being TRBD1 or TRBD2 (6 bases each). The clonotype originates from a human donor with chronic lymphocytic leukemia. The sequencing here drew on PBMCs, taken after 24 months of ibrutinib treatment. CDR3 amino acids: CASSRRGPYYEQFF. CDR3 nucleotides: TGCGCCAGCAGCCGCCGGGGGCCCTATTATGAGCAGTTCTTC.